Shown below are 10 T cell receptor beta chains from a single sample sequenced in a study of T cell responses to AZD1222 COVID-19 vaccine. Method: immunoSEQ multiplex PCR; TCRdb's copy keeps in-frame clones and lacks some. The repertoire holds over 150,000 clones, with roughly nine tenths as singletons. The sample was peripheral blood, taken 28 days after the second AZD1222 dose. Receptors were obtained from an adult who received the AZD1222 COVID-19 vaccine.

The V and J genes are TRBV7-2 and TRBJ1-1, with D uncertain. V shed 5 bases and J shed 3 bases, with 4 bases lying between them. Germline V lookup: CDR1 SGHTA, CDR2 FQGNSA. There are 11 residues in the CDR3. The CDR3 loop reads CASSAHTEAFF. The CDR3 DNA sequence: TGTGCCAGCAGCGCACACACTGAAGCTTTCTTT.

This chain uses TRBV5-1 with TRBJ2-3, with TRBD1 matching over 8 bases. Losses at the gene ends were 0 bases for V and 2 bases for J; bases not matched to a gene: 5. The CDR3 contains 16 residues. CDR1 and CDR2 from the germline V gene are SGHRS and YFSETQ. CDR3 protein: CASSLEGQGFTDTQYF. The CDR3 DNA sequence: TGCGCCAGCAGCTTGGAAGGACAGGGCTTCACAGATACGCAGTATTTT.

As DNA, the CDR3 is TGTGCCAGCAGTTACTCGGGTCCCTTCTACGAGCAGTACTTC. Translation: CASSYSGPFYEQYF. The chain recombines TRBV6-5 with TRBJ2-7; D is ambiguous. V lost 0 bases to trimming and J lost 3 bases, with 9 bases between them. This CDR3 region has 14 residues. Germline loops: CDR1 MNHEY, CDR2 SVGAGI.

The chain combines TRBV7-2 with TRBJ2-2, with 7 bases identical to TRBD2. The CDR3 has 15 amino acids. CDR1 and CDR2 from the germline V gene are SGHTA and FQGNSA. V shed 3 bases and J 5 bases; nucleotides not matched to a gene: 6. The CDR3 loop is CASSFGGSRTGELFF. Written as DNA, the CDR3 is TGTGCCAGCAGCTTCGGCGGGAGCAGGACCGGGGAGCTGTTTTTT. Drawing the rest from reference TRBV7-2 and TRBJ2-2, the complete variable domain is GAGVSQSPSNKVTEKGKDVELRCDPISGHTALYWYRQSLGQGLEFLIYFQGNSAPDKSGLPSDRFSAERTGGSVSTLTIQRTQQEDSAVYLCASSFGGSRTGELFFGEGSRLTVL.

The gene calls are TRBV6-5 and TRBJ2-1; D possibly corresponds to TRBD2 (5 bases). Per the germline V gene, CDR1 is MNHEY and CDR2 is SVGAGI. This CDR3 region has 15 residues. Trimming took 6 bases from V and 5 from J, leaving 17 bases between them. The CDR3 loop reads CASRSAGLTNNEQFF. CDR3 nucleotides: TGTGCCAGCAGGTCGGCGGGCCTAACCAACAATGAGCAGTTCTTC.

This chain joins TRBV1 and TRBJ1-5; TRBD1, the D gene given by the table, was not confirmed from the DNA. TRBV1 is tagged as a pseudogene. The length of the CDR3 is 18 residues. In nucleotides, the CDR3 is TGCACCAGCAGCCAACCCAGGCAGGACAGGGGGCACCAAGGGCCCCAGCATTTT. This translates into CTSSQPRQDRGHQGPQHF.

DNA for the CDR3: TGTGCCATCAAAGACGGGACTAAGAACACAGATACGCAGTATTTT. It specifies CAIKDGTKNTDTQYF. This chain joins TRBV10-3 and TRBJ2-3; 7 positions agree with TRBD2. CDR1 and CDR2 (germline): ENHRY, SYGVKD. The length of the CDR3 is 15 residues. Trimming cost V 7 bases and J 2 bases; bases outside gene matches: 9.

This clone was counted a single time. The chain has TRBV2 and TRBJ1-2; D remains unclear. Germline V gene sequence: CDR1 SNHLY, CDR2 FYNNEI. CDR3 length equals 14 residues. Trimming left V 4 bases short and J 2 bases short, with 11 bases between. CDR3: CASSAGVGNYGYTF. For the CDR3, the DNA is TGTGCCAGCAGTGCGGGTGTGGGCAACTATGGCTACACCTTC.

This clone was seen once. The chain is built from TRBV19 and TRBJ2-1; D might be TRBD2 (5 bases). Looked up from germline, CDR1 is LNHDA and CDR2 is SQIVND (reference sequence). The CDR3 consists of 11 residues. Trimming cost V 8 bases and J 9 bases, with 11 bases left between them. The chain's CDR3 is CASLDGSEQFF. The CDR3 DNA reads TGTGCCAGTCTTGATGGGAGTGAGCAGTTCTTC.

Here the CDR3 DNA reads TGTGCCACCAGTGATCCCAAGGAGGTAGGCGAGCAGTACTTC. This sequence encodes CATSDPKEVGEQYF. This chain uses TRBV24-1 with TRBJ2-7, with D possibly TRBD2 on 5 matching bases. This CDR3 comprises 14 residues. V was clipped by 3 bases and J by 6 bases, with 14 bases between them. Germline CDR1 reads KGHDR; CDR2 reads SFDVKD.